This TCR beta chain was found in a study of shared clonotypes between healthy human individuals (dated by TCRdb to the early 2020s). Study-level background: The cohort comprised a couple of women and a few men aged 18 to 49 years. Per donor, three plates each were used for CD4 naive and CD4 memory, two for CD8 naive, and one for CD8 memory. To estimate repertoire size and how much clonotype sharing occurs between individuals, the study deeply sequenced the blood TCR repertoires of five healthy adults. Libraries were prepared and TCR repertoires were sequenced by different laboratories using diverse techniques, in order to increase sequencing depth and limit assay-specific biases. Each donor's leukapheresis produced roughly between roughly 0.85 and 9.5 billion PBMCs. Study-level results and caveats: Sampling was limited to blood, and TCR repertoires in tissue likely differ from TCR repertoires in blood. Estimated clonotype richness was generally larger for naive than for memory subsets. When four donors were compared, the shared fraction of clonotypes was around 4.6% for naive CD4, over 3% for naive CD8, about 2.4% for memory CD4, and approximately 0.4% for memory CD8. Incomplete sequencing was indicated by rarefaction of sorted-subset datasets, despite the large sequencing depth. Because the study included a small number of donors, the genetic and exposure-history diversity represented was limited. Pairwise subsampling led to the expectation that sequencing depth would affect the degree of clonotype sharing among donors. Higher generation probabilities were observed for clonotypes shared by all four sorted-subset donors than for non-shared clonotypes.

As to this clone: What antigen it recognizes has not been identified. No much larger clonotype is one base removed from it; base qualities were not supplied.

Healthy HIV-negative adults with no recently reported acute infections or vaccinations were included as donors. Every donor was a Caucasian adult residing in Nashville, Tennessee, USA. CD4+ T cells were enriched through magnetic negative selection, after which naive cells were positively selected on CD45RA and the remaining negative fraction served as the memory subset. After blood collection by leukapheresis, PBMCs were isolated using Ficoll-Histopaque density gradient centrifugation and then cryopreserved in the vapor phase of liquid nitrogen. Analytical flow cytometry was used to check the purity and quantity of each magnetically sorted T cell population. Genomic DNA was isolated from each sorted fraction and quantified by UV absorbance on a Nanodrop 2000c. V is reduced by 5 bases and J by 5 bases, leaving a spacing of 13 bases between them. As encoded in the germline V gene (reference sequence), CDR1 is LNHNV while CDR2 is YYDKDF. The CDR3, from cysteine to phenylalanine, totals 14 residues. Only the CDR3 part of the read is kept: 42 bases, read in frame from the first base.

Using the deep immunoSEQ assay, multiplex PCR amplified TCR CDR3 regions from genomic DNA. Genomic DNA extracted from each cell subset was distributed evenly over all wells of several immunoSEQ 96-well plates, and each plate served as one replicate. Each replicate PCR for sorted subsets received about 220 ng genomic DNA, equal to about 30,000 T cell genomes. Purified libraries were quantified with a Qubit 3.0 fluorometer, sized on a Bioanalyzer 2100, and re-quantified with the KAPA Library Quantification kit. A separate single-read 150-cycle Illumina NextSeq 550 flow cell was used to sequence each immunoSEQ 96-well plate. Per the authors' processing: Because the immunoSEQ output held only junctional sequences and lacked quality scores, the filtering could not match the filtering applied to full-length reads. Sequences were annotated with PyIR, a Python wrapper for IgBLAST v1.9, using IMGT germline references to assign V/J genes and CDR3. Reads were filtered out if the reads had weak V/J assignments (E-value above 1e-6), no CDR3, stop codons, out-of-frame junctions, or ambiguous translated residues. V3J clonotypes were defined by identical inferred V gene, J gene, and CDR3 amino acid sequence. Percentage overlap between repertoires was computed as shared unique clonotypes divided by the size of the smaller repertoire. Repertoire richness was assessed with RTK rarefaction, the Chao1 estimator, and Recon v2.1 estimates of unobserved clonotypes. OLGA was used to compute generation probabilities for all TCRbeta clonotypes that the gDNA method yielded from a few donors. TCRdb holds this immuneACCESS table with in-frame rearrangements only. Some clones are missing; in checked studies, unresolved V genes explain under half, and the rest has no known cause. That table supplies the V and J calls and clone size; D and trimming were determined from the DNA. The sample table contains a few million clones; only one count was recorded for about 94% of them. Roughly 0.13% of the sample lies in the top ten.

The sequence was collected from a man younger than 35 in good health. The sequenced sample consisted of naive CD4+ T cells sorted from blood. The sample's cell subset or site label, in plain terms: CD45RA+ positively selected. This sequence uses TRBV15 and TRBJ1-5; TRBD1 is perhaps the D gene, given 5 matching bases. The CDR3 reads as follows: CATSRPGPDQPQHF. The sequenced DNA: TGTGCCACCAGCCGGCCGGGACCCGATCAGCCCCAGCATTTT.